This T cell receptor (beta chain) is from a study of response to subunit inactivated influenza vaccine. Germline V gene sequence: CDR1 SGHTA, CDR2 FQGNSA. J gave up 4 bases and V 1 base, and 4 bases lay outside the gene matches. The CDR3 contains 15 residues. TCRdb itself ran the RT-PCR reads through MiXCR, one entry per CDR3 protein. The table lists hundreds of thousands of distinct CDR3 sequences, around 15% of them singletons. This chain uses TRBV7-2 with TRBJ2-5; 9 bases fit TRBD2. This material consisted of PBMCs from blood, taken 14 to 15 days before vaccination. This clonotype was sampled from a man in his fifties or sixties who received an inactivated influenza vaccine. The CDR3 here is CASSLVAGARETQYF. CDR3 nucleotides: TGTGCCAGCAGCTTAGTAGCGGGAGCCAGAGAGACCCAGTACTTC. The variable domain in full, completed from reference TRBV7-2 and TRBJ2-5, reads GAGVSQSPSNKVTEKGKDVELRCDPISGHTALYWYRQSLGQGLEFLIYFQGNSAPDKSGLPSDRFSAERTGGSVSTLTIQRTQQEDSAVYLCASSLVAGARETQYFGPGTRLLVL.